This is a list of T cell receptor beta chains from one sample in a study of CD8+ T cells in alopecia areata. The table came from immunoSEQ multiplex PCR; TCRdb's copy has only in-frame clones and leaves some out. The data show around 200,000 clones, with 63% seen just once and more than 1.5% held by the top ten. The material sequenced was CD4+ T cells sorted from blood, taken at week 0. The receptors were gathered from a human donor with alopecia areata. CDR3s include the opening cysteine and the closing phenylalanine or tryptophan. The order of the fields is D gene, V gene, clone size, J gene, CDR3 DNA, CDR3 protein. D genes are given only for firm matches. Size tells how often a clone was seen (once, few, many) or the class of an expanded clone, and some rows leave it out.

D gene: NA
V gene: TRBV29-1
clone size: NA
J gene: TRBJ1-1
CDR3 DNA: TGCAGCGTATCAGGGTTGTGGACTGAAGCTTTCTTT
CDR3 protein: CSVSGLWTEAFF

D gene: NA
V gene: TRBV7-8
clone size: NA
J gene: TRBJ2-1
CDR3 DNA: TGTGCCAGCAGCTCACCTCCGCCGGGGGACGAGCAGTTCTTC
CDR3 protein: CASSSPPPGDEQFF

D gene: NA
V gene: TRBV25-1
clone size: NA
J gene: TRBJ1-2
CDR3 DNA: TGTGCCAGCAGTGTGGGGGGCCATAACTATGGCTACACCTTC
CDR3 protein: CASSVGGHNYGYTF

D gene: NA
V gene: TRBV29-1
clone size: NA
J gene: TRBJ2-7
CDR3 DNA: TGCAGCGTCAAGGTGCAGGGTGGAGAGCAGTACTTC
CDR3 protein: CSVKVQGGEQYF

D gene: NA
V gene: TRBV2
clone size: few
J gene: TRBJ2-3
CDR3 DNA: TGTGCCAGCAGTGTTTTCGATGATTCGGATACGCAGTATTTT
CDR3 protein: CASSVFDDSDTQYF

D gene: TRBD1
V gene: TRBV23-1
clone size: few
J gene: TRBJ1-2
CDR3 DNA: TGCGCCAGCAGTCAAACAGGGGCCAACTATGGCTACACCTTC
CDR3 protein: CASSQTGANYGYTF

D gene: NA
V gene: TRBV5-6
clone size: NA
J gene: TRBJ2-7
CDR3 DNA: TGTGCCAGCAGCTTGCGAGGGAATAGGGGTAACGAGCAGTACTTC
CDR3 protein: CASSLRGNRGNEQYF

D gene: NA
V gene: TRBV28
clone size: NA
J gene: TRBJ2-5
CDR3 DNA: TGTGCCAGCAGTTTCCAGGAAAAAGAGACCCAGTACTTC
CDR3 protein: CASSFQEKETQYF

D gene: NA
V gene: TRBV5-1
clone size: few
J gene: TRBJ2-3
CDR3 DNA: TGCGCCAGCAGCACTCAAAACGACTTCGGCACAGATACGCAGTATTTT
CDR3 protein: CASSTQNDFGTDTQYF

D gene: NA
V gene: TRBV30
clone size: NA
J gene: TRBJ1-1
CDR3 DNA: TGTGCCTGGAGTGTAGGAAGCAGAAACACTGAAGCTTTCTTT
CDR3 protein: CAWSVGSRNTEAFF

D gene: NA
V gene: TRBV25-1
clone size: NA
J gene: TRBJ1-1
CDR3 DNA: TGTGCCAGCAGTGAAAAAGGGGGGAGCACTGAAGCTTTCTTT
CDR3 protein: CASSEKGGSTEAFF

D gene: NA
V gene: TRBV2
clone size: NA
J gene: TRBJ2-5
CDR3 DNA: TGTGCCAGTCAGTACCAAGAGACCCAGTACTTC
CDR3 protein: CASQYQETQYF

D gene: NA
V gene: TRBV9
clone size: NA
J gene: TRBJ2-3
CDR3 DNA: TGTGCCAGCAGCGTAGATCCCCCGCGGGGGCTGACAGATACGCAGTATTTT
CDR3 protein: CASSVDPPRGLTDTQYF

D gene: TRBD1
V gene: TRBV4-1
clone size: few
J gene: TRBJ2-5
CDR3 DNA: TGCGCCAGCAGCCAAGATCCTCCAGGGGGCCTCGTTGAGACCCAGTACTTC
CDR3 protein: CASSQDPPGGLVETQYF

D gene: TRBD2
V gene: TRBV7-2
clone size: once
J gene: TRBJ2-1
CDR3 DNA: TGTGCCAGCAGCCAATTACTAGCGTCCCATGAGCAGTTCTTC
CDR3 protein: CASSQLLASHEQFF

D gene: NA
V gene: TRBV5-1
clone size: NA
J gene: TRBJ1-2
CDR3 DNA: TGCGCCAGCAGCCATTCCCTGGGCGATGGCTACACCTTC
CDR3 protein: CASSHSLGDGYTF

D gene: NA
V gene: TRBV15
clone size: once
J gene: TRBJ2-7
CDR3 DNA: TGTGCCACCAGCAGGCAAGACTACGAGCAGTACTTC
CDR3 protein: CATSRQDYEQYF

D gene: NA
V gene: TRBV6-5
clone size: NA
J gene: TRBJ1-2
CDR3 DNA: TGTGCCAGCAGTCCTGATGGGGGGGGCTATGGCTACACCTTC
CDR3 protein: CASSPDGGGYGYTF

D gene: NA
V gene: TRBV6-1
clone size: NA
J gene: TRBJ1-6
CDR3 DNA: TGTGCCAGCACCCCCAAGCGGGTGAATTCACCCCTCCACTTT
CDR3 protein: CASTPKRVNSPLHF

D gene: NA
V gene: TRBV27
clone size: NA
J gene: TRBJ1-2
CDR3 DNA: TGTGCCACCTACAAGCCCGGGACATTAACTTTGCGTAATGGCTACACCTTC
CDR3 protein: CATYKPGTLTLRNGYTF

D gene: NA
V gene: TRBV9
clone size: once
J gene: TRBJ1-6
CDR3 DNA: TGTGCCAGCGGGCTGAGCTCCTATAATTCACCCCTCCACTTT
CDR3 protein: CASGLSSYNSPLHF